This T cell receptor (beta chain) is from a study of blood T cell repertoires in COVID-19 (dated by TCRdb to the early 2020s). About the full investigation: Collaborator samples came from the United States, Italy and Spain and covered acute and convalescent phases of COVID-19. The material from the prospective study consisted of cDNA or gDNA derived from T cells, B-cell-depleted T cells, or PBMCs. Subjects who had been exposed to COVID-19, were actively infected with it, or had recovered from it provided the deeply sampled blood TCRbeta repertoires that made up the dataset. The repertoires were released in a freely available public database intended as a resource for research on the immune response to SARS-CoV-2. Samples came from the ongoing ImmuneRACE study (first 160 participants) plus 1,254 subjects from 6 global collaborators. A de-identified subject ID, COVID-19 status, age in years and sex were almost always included in the sample metadata. Where available, HLA class I and class II types were taken from metadata supplied by the sample provider and were not determined by assay-based typing.

What the study reported, not specific to this receptor: The quantity of clinical and demographic metadata differed by source and by participant and was supplied without curation.

Trimming costs V 4 bases and J 8 bases, and their ends lie 22 bases apart. Taken from the germline V gene, the CDR1 and CDR2 loops are SGHRS and YFSETQ. The CDR3 holds 16 amino acids from the cysteine to the phenylalanine. Kept here is only the CDR3 DNA, which spans 48 bases and is read in frame from base 1. The immunoSEQ Assay, a bias-controlled multiplex PCR, was used to amplify TCRbeta CDR3 regions from genomic DNA. The study's own analysis went as follows. Nucleated cell counts per sample were estimated from amplification of reference gene primers within the assay. Sequence reads were collapsed and filtered to measure the absolute abundance of every unique TCRbeta CDR3 rearrangement. For each sample, productive Simpson clonality was calculated as the square root of Simpson's diversity index over productive rearrangements. Drawn from immuneACCESS, this table holds only the in-frame rearrangements with V and J called that TCRdb kept. Clones are partly lost; checked studies trace under half to an unresolved V gene and leave the rest unexplained. V and J calls and clone size follow that table, whereas D and trimming were derived from the DNA. The table for this sample lists around 120,000 clones; 90% of them were counted only once. The ten largest clones add up to about 4% of the sample.

The collaborating institutions used their own protocols to collect whole blood in K2EDTA tubes. Collaborator samples were shipped for TCRbeta analysis as frozen whole blood, isolated PBMCs, or DNA extracted from either sample type. In regard to this clone: Its antigen remains undetermined. The input lacks base qualities; no much larger clone sits a single base away.

The material sequenced was peripheral blood. The receptor was isolated from a man between 45 and 60 years old with active COVID-19. The chain uses TRBV5-1 and TRBJ2-1, and possibly TRBD1, on 6 matching bases. The nucleotides are TGCGCCAGCAGCCCCGGTTACAGGGTCGGGTCGGATGAGCAGTTCTTC. It translates as CASSPGYRVGSDEQFF.